This T cell receptor (beta chain) was recorded in a study of blood T cell repertoires in COVID-19. CDR3 size: 15 residues. Germline V gives CDR1 WSHSY, CDR2 SAAADI. Trimming left V 3 bases short and J 4 bases short, with 15 bases between. Using immunoSEQ multiplex PCR, the repertoire was profiled, and TCRdb retains in-frame clones only, with some absent. The sample includes over 200,000 clones, roughly 86% of them seen just once. The clonotype comes from a woman between 45 and 60 years old with acute or convalescent COVID-19. The rearrangement joins TRBV10-2 to TRBJ2-5; possibly TRBD1 for D (5 bases). The sequenced material came from peripheral blood. This CDR3 reads CASSDREGLGETQYF. The CDR3 DNA sequence: TGCGCCAGCAGTGACAGGGAAGGGCTCGGAGAGACCCAGTACTTC.